This T cell receptor (beta chain) stems from a study of regulatory T cells in long-lasting Graves disease (dated by TCRdb to the early 2020s). Regarding the research as a whole: Patients with newly diagnosed Graves' disease had been on antithyroid drugs for under 3 months. Peripheral blood TCR sequencing and RNA sequencing compared persistent Graves' disease patients with newly diagnosed Graves' disease patients. TCR sequencing covered around 13 persistent and 20 or so newly diagnosed Graves' disease patients, 33 samples in total. The study was conducted in China and was registered as a clinical trial. Overall study outcomes, separate from this receptor: The authors noted that the small sample size was a limitation that may lower accuracy. A larger number of public clonotypes was shared among persistent patients (more than 2,500) than among newly diagnosed patients (roughly 970). TRBV28, TRBJ1-2 and TRBJ2-5 were preferentially used in persistent disease, while TRBV20-1 and TRBJ2-1 were favored in newly diagnosed disease. Sequencing and analysis were restricted to the TCR beta chain. Peripheral blood alone was examined, since thyroid tissue, which constituted the primary lesion, could not be accessed. Lower TCR Shannon entropy and fewer highly expanded clones were observed in persistent Graves' disease patients than in newly diagnosed patients, which suggested clonal expansion.

Libraries came from multiplex PCR. The run used an Illumina HiSeq 4000. iRepertoire HTBI primers and Arm-PCR amplification of CDR3 regions were used to construct TCR beta libraries. PCR products were gel purified before sequencing. Processing in the source paper ran as follows. Gene usage analysis of CDR3 amino acid clonotypes used the 62 TRBV and some 13 TRBJ segments found across samples. COPE and FqMerger were used to merge filtered high-quality paired reads into contigs. BLAST was used to align contigs to IMGT TRBV, TRBD and TRBJ reference genes, with CDR3 defined following IMGT. Clonotypes above 0.1% frequency were classified as highly expanded clones. Shannon entropy served as the measure of repertoire diversity, while the Gini coefficient captured V-J evenness. Clonotypes shared by more than one individual were considered public. The public reads were reanalyzed by TCRdb: fastp trimming at Q25, MiXCR alignment, in-frame beta chains only. Each CDR3 protein gets just one entry, which takes the most common genes and DNA from the rows behind it. TCRdb's processing, not the authors' own work, is the source of the V and J calls. For this sample there are under 450,000 distinct CDR3 sequences; about 11% appear just once. The ten biggest clones cover approximately 17% of the sample.

CDR1 is given as SGHKS and CDR2 as YYEKEE, both from the germline V gene (reference sequence). The trim is 3 bases for V and 7 bases for J, with a gap of 17 bases between the germline ends. The CDR3 runs 15 amino acids, cysteine and phenylalanine included. Only CDR3 DNA remains: 45 bases, in frame from the first base. There are many counts of this clonotype. Its specific antigen is unknown. No much larger clonotype is one base removed from it; base qualities were not supplied. According to the study, the label for this sample's time point signals: newly diagnosed GD, antithyroid drugs for less than 3 months. For both TCR sequencing and RNA sequencing, RNA was extracted from PBMCs using TRIzol. The diagnosis of Graves' disease was made according to American Thyroid Association guidelines. The patients came from an endocrinology department in Xi'an, China. From each patient, approximately 9 milliliters of peripheral blood was collected into an EDTA anticoagulant tube. Ficoll Paque Plus density gradient separation was used to isolate PBMCs, and no additional T cell sorting was done. An Agilent 2100 Bioanalyzer and agarose gel were used to assess RNA quality, and a NanoDrop 2000 was used to measure RNA concentration.

These sequences were also reported in another study, on T cells in Graves' hyperthyroidism and ophthalmopathy. As described in the second report: Stable Graves' hyperthyroidism was defined as the absence of progression to ophthalmopathy over 18 months of follow-up. Hyperthyroidism patients were newly diagnosed, with disease duration under 2 months, and aged 18 to 65 years. The study excluded patients with uncontrolled infections, other autoimmune diseases, pregnancy or lactation. Diagnoses were established on the basis of clinical symptoms, serum thyroxine and TRAb, thyroid ultrasound, and orbital computed tomography. The first round of RT-PCR for the TCR CDR3 was performed with the HTBI primer set and the Qiagen OneStep RT-PCR kit. Most expanded thyroid clonotypes (frequency above 0.001) were also found in blood, which suggests that blood repertoires may mirror thyroid immune responses. In cross-validation, a model built on a 13 V-J signature told ophthalmopathy apart from stable hyperthyroidism with 85% to 90% sensitivity and approximately 84% specificity, and in testing the same model reached 80%/75%. During validation, the model predicted progression to ophthalmopathy a median of approximately 6 months ahead of onset, with almost 71% sensitivity and 72.22% specificity. TCR V-J signatures able to tell the groups apart were searched for in a discovery cohort of 100 patients, of whom more than 40 had Graves' ophthalmopathy and 55 to 60 had stable Graves' hyperthyroidism. An independent validation cohort of 18 to 20 hyperthyroidism patients and about 15 patients who later progressed to ophthalmopathy tested prospective prediction of ophthalmopathy. For training and testing, the 100 or so patients in the discovery cohort were randomly divided in a 7:3 ratio. The study also compared thyroid tissue and blood T-cell repertoires from a handful of Graves' hyperthyroidism patients. Following sampling, methimazole starting at 30 mg daily was given to hyperthyroidism patients, and high-dose intravenous methylprednisolone was given to ophthalmopathy patients. A second multiplex PCR round built the libraries, followed by size selection and purification. Sequencing of the libraries was done on an Illumina HiSeq2000 using paired-end 100 bp reads. SOAPnuke was used to process the raw data, throwing out any read that contained adapters or uncalled bases, had a mean Phred below 15, or lacked an exact constant-primer or identifier match. High-quality paired reads were merged with COPE v1.2.5, and unique nucleotide sequences were defined as clonotypes. MiTCR v1.1 was used to align the clonotypes against IMGT TRBV, TRBD and TRBJ reference segments. Analysis was restricted to V-J combinations with a frequency above 0.0001, which covered about 99% of repertoires. A TCS score was defined as the ratio between F50 (clonal expansion) and ExV (chaos), using BLOSUM62-based TCRdist between CDR3 peptides within each V-J. Welch's t-statistics and random forest reduced 500 to 550 V-J features to 13, which were used in a naive Bayes classifier (R e1071). No statistical method was used to fix the sample size in advance, and group allocation was not hidden from the investigators. According to the paper, TCR Vbeta CDR3 sequencing was carried out on 135 peripheral blood samples, which came from about 45 ophthalmopathy, 75 to 80 hyperthyroidism and some 17 progressor patients.

The V and J genes are TRBV5-5 and TRBJ2-4; the D gene is possibly TRBD2, with 7 bases matching. The source of this sequence is a young woman with Graves disease. Donor details come from another sample of the same person, matched by shared clones. This specimen consisted of peripheral blood mononuclear cells (PBMCs), obtained at new diagnosis, from a patient treated with antithyroid drugs. The CDR3: CASSSSKGGSNIQYF. DNA sequence: TGTGCCAGCAGCTCTTCAAAGGGGGGGTCCAACATTCAGTACTTC.